This TCR beta chain is from a study of human T cells and chemical hapten exposure. Study in general: DPC at 0.01% went onto the upper back in patch tests, read at 6 days.

The CDR3 length is 14 residues. With V trimmed by 3 bases and J by 2 bases, 4 bases remained unmatched. The germline V gene has CDR1 SGHRS and CDR2 YFSETQ. For the library, individual cDNA molecules each received unique molecular identifiers. MiXCR, applied by TCRdb to the RACE reads, yields one record per CDR3 protein. Seen here are 80,000 to 100,000 distinct CDR3 sequences, 10% to 12% observed once, and the top ten hold around 3.1%. Sample time point: pre-sensitization, week 0. Indicated treatment: therapeutic diphenylcyclopropenone sensitization with weekly scalp DPC. This chain joins TRBV5-1 and TRBJ2-7; 8 bases map to TRBD2. This material consisted of whole blood, taken in connection with sensitization to the hapten diphenylcyclopropenone (DPC). The clonotype comes from an older woman with alopecia areata. Some clones in this sample may be carry-over from other donors' samples. Written as DNA, the CDR3 is TGCGCCAGCAGCTATAGCGGGGACGCCTACGAGCAGTACTTC. As protein: CASSYSGDAYEQYF. The full variable domain, in which reference TRBV5-1 and TRBJ2-7 provide the parts outside the CDR3, is KAGVTQTPRYLIKTRGQQVTLSCSPISGHRSVSWYQQTPGQGLQFLFEYFSETQRNKGNFPGRFSGRQFSNSRSEMNVSTLELGDSALYLCASSYSGDAYEQYFGPGTRLTVT.